These 6 T cell receptor beta chains came from one sample sequenced in a study of T cell changes during pregnancy in multiple sclerosis. Here immunoSEQ multiplex PCR was the method, and the copy in TCRdb shows in-frame clones only, minus some. Of approximately 100,000 clones in the sample, roughly 93% were seen once. Here the sequenced sample was peripheral blood, taken before pregnancy. These receptors came from a female donor with multiple sclerosis, enrolled in a pregnancy study.

The V and J genes are TRBV19 and TRBJ2-7; D gene ambiguous. Germline CDR1 reads LNHDA; CDR2 reads SQIVND (reference sequence). The CDR3 length is 13 residues. Deletions cut 3 bases from V and 7 bases from J, with 13 bases between. CDR3 sequence: CASSMAAPTEQYF. In DNA form, the CDR3 reads TGTGCCAGTAGTATGGCCGCCCCCACGGAGCAGTACTTC.

This chain links TRBV5-1 with TRBJ2-7, with 11 positions matching TRBD2. Trimming cost V 6 bases and J 2 bases; bases outside gene matches: 13. From germline, CDR1 is SGHRS and CDR2 YFSETQ. The CDR3 is 17 residues long. The CDR3 nucleotides read TGCGCCAGCACCGACCCGGGACTAGCGGCCATTGCCTACGAGCAGTACTTC. This codes for CASTDPGLAAIAYEQYF.

The V call is TRBV5-8, the J call TRBJ2-3; D gene ambiguous. Germline V gene data show CDR1 as SGHTS and CDR2 as YDEGEE. The CDR3 has 14 residues. V lost 1 base, J lost 2 bases, and 8 bases lay in between. The CDR3 sequence: CASSLSGYTDTQYF. CDR3 in DNA: TGTGCCAGCAGCTTGTCCGGTTACACAGATACGCAGTATTTT.

The CDR3 sequence: CASIGQGSGTDTQYF. CDR3 nucleotides: TGTGCCAGCATTGGACAGGGGAGTGGCACAGATACGCAGTATTTT. The chain recombines TRBV2 with TRBJ2-3; 9 bases match TRBD1. This CDR3 has 15 amino acids. J gave up 1 base and V 7 bases, and 6 bases lay outside the gene matches. Germline V CDR1 and CDR2: SNHLY, FYNNEI.

CDR3: CSAGTGGLAEAFF. The CDR3 bases are TGCAGCGCTGGGACAGGGGGTTTAGCTGAAGCTTTCTTT. The chain couples TRBV29-1 to TRBJ1-1; the match to TRBD1 covers 11 bases. Germline CDR1 is SQVTM and CDR2 is ANQGSEA. This CDR3 spans 13 amino acids. J lost 6 bases, V lost 7 bases, and 7 bases had no gene match. Full variable domain (outside the CDR3, taken from reference TRBV29-1 and TRBJ1-1): SAVISQKPSRDICQRGTSLTIQCQVDSQVTMMFWYRQQPGQSLTLIATANQGSEATYESGFVIDKFPISRPNLTFSTLTVSNMSPEDSSIYLCSAGTGGLAEAFFGQGTRLTVV.

This chain joins TRBV6-1 and TRBJ1-3; D gene uncertain. V dropped 6 bases and J dropped 2 bases, with 14 bases sitting between them. CDR1 and CDR2 (germline): MNHNS, SASEGT. The CDR3 is made up of 15 amino acids. Here the CDR3 reads CASSPTVTAGNTIYF. DNA of the CDR3: TGTGCCAGCAGCCCAACGGTTACCGCTGGAAACACCATATATTTT.